Below, 29 T cell receptor beta chains from the same sample are listed, as sequenced in a study of CD8+CD57+ T cells in acquired aplastic anemia. For CDR3 and TCR beta VDJ profiling, genomic DNA was the template used. MiXCR, applied by TCRdb to the reads, yields one record per CDR3 protein. The sample records roughly 180,000 distinct CDR3 sequences, 45% to 60% being singletons. Flow cytometry had shown expanded CD8+CD57+ cells in the patients chosen for sequencing. Material: sorted CD4+, CD8+, or CD8+CD57+ T cells (not recorded which) from PBMCs. Every receptor here comes from a human donor with aplastic anemia.

This clonotype came up once. V gene TRBV12-3 or TRBV12-4 combines with J gene TRBJ1-4; D is uncertain. The CDR3 covers 15 residues. Between the trimmed V and J ends, which lost 5 bases and 1 base, there was a span of 11 bases. The CDR3 sequence: CASSSSAVTNEKLFF. The CDR3 DNA reads TGTGCCAGCAGTAGTTCAGCGGTAACTAATGAAAAACTGTTTTTT.

The gene calls are TRBV6-1 and TRBJ2-2; the D gene could be TRBD1 or TRBD2 (7 bases each). Germline V gene data show CDR1 as MNHNS and CDR2 as SASEGT. V was shortened by 8 bases and J by 4 bases, with 17 bases between the two germline ends. The CDR3 extends over 15 amino acids. In DNA, the CDR3 is TGTGCCAGCGGACTAGGGGGCCCGAGCACCGGGGAGCTGTTTTTT. It codes for CASGLGGPSTGELFF.

This clonotype was counted many times. The V gene is TRBV19, the J gene TRBJ2-7, with D perhaps TRBD2 (7 bases). The CDR3 covers 14 residues. Germline CDR1 LNHDA, CDR2 SQIVND (reference sequence). Trimming shortened V by 3 bases and J by 0 bases, and 9 bases separated the two germline ends. The CDR3 DNA sequence: TGTGCCAGTAGTATCGGGGGGCTCTCCTACGAGCAGTACTTC. Its protein product is CASSIGGLSYEQYF.

This clonotype was recorded at least ten times. V and J are TRBV20-1 and TRBJ2-5, with 10 positions matching TRBD2. The CDR3 spans 16 residues. Germline loops: CDR1 DFQATT, CDR2 SNEGSKA (reference sequence). J lost 5 bases, V lost 0 bases, and 9 bases had no gene match. The CDR3 loop is CSARDSLAGVVETQYF. Here the CDR3 DNA reads TGCAGTGCTAGAGATAGCCTAGCGGGGGTTGTGGAGACCCAGTACTTC.

J is TRBJ1-6 and V is TRBV20-1; weak D call: TRBD1 (5 bases). The CDR3 covers 14 residues. The germline CDR1 and CDR2 sequences are DFQATT and SNEGSKA (reference sequence). V shed 3 bases and J shed 9 bases, with 15 bases lying between them. CDR3: CSARGVQEASPLHF. Written as DNA, the CDR3 is TGCAGTGCTAGGGGAGTACAGGAGGCTTCACCCCTCCACTTT.

The CDR3 sequence: CASRLTSGTPFYEQYF. CDR3 bases: TGCGCCAGCAGGTTGACTAGCGGGACCCCATTTTACGAGCAGTACTTC. V and J are TRBV10-2 and TRBJ2-7; 11 nucleotides align to TRBD2. Trimming cost V 6 bases and J 4 bases; bases outside gene matches: 11. Germline CDR1 is WSHSY and CDR2 is SAAADI. CDR3 length equals 16 residues.

The chain couples TRBV9 to TRBJ2-5; 10 positions match TRBD2. The V gene's germline CDR1 is SGDLS and CDR2 YYNGEE. The CDR3 contains 16 residues. Germline trimming cut 0 bases from V and 7 bases from J; bases unmatched to any gene: 9. The CDR3 DNA reads as TGTGCCAGCAGCGTAGTGGCTAGCGGGAGTTTAGCGACCCAGTACTTC. This translates into CASSVVASGSLATQYF.

This clonotype was counted a few times. V is TRBV4-2 and J is TRBJ2-1, with D perhaps TRBD2 (6 bases). Trimming stripped 5 bases from V and 0 bases from J, with 11 bases between. The V gene's germline CDR1 is LGHNA and CDR2 YNFKEQ. CDR3 length: 15 amino acids. CDR3 coding DNA: TGTGCCAGCAGCATCCGGGACTCCTCCTACAATGAGCAGTTCTTC. Translating gives CASSIRDSSYNEQFF.

V gene TRBV15 combines with J gene TRBJ1-1; tentative D call: TRBD1 (6 bases). This CDR3 is built from 15 residues. Trimming took off 0 bases at V and 4 bases at J, with 12 bases between the two ends. CDR1 and CDR2 from the germline V gene are LNHNV and YYDKDF (reference sequence). For the CDR3, the DNA is TGTGCCACCAGCAGAGAAAGGGAGGGGGGCACTGAAGCTTTCTTT. Translation gives CATSREREGGTEAFF.

The rearrangement uses TRBV24-1 and TRBJ2-1, with D possibly TRBD2 on 5 matching bases. Germline CDR1 reads KGHDR; CDR2 reads SFDVKD. The CDR3 contains 14 residues. With 4 bases removed from V and 7 bases from J, the gap between germline ends came to 13 bases. The CDR3 sequence is CATSDSLAGNEQFF. The CDR3 DNA sequence: TGTGCCACCAGTGACTCGTTGGCGGGTAATGAGCAGTTCTTC.

The chain couples TRBV10-3 to TRBJ2-5, with D possibly matching TRBD2 (7 bases). The CDR3 extends over 13 amino acids. Germline V CDR1 and CDR2: ENHRY, SYGVKD. The V gene lost 5 bases and the J gene lost 5 bases, with 12 bases spanning the gap. CDR3 bases: TGTGCCATCAGTAGCGGGACACCGGAGACCCAGTACTTC. Translating it yields CAISSGTPETQYF.

The chain couples TRBV9 to TRBJ1-2; 12 bases match TRBD1. This CDR3 has 16 residues. Germline CDR1 is SGDLS and CDR2 is YYNGEE. V lost 3 bases, J lost 4 bases, and 7 bases stayed unmatched. The CDR3 reads CASSEGTGGAGYGYTF. The CDR3 DNA is TGTGCCAGCAGCGAGGGGACAGGGGGCGCGGGCTATGGCTACACCTTC.

This clonotype has ten or more counts. The rearrangement joins TRBV5-1 to TRBJ2-5; the match to TRBD1 covers 7 bases. CDR3 size: 15 residues. Germline V CDR1 and CDR2: SGHRS, YFSETQ. V lost 0 bases, J lost 5 bases, and 7 bases stayed unmatched. The CDR3 nucleotides are TGCGCCAGCAGCTTGGAAGGGCCCAGGGGGGAGACCCAGTACTTC. It codes for CASSLEGPRGETQYF.

The chain couples TRBV2 to TRBJ1-6; weak D call: TRBD1 (6 bases). In germline, CDR1 is SNHLY, CDR2 FYNNEI. Deletions cut 5 bases from V and 6 bases from J, with 11 bases between. This CDR3 spans 14 amino acids. CDR3 sequence reads: CASSRDNPNSPLHF. CDR3 in DNA: TGTGCCAGCAGTCGGGACAACCCTAATTCACCCCTCCACTTT.

The V gene is TRBV2, the J gene TRBJ2-2; no reliable D call. Germline CDR1 is SNHLY and CDR2 is FYNNEI. The CDR3 spans 14 residues. V shed 1 base and J shed 5 bases, with 8 bases lying between them. The CDR3 DNA is TGTGCCAGCAGTGAAGGTCTTAGTACCGGGGAGCTGTTTTTT. Amino acids: CASSEGLSTGELFF.

The gene calls are TRBV24-1 and TRBJ2-1; 8 bases agree with TRBD2. CDR1 is KGHDR, CDR2 SFDVKD, per germline. Losses at the gene ends were 0 bases for V and 1 base for J; bases not matched to a gene: 1. The CDR3 totals 16 residues. CDR3 loop: CATSDLSGSSYNEQFF. Written as DNA, the CDR3 is TGTGCCACCAGTGATTTGAGCGGGAGTTCCTACAATGAGCAGTTCTTC.

This rearrangement joins TRBV29-1 to TRBJ2-2; D unresolved. V was clipped by 6 bases and J by 9 bases, with 11 bases between them. Germline V gene sequence: CDR1 SQVTM, CDR2 ANQGSEA. The CDR3 is made up of 11 amino acids. Here the CDR3 reads CSVPIDRELFF. CDR3 sequence (DNA): TGCAGCGTCCCAATCGACAGGGAGCTGTTTTTT.

This chain joins TRBV20-1 and TRBJ2-2; D unclear. Trimming stripped 4 bases from V and 0 bases from J, with 9 bases between. The CDR3 is made up of 14 amino acids. CDR1 is DFQATT, CDR2 SNEGSKA, per germline (reference sequence). The CDR3 nucleotides are TGCAGTGCTAAGCTAGGGACGAACACCGGGGAGCTGTTTTTT. Protein: CSAKLGTNTGELFF.

This clonotype has ten or more counts. The rearrangement joins TRBV2 to TRBJ1-2; no clear D. Germline V gives CDR1 SNHLY, CDR2 FYNNEI. The CDR3 is 12 residues long. Trimming removed 4 bases at V and 4 bases at J, with 7 bases between. The CDR3 bases are TGTGCCAGCAGTGGCCGGGCCTATGGCTACACCTTC. Amino acids: CASSGRAYGYTF.

Many counts were recorded for this clonotype. One end of the junction is discordant with germline, which a read error may explain. The chain carries TRBV7-3 and TRBJ1-2; D is possibly TRBD1 (5 bases). CDR3 length: 15 residues. The germline gives CDR1 SGHTA, CDR2 FQGTGA. The CDR3 is CASSITGTDFYGYTF. As DNA, the CDR3 is TGTGCCAGCAGCATAACCGGGACGGACTTCTATGGCTACACCTTC.

This chain connects TRBV2 to TRBJ1-6; no clear D gene. Per the germline V gene, CDR1 is SNHLY and CDR2 is FYNNEI. The CDR3 has 14 amino acids. Deletions cut 5 bases from V and 9 bases from J, with 14 bases between. CDR3 coding DNA: TGTGCCAGCAGTAAGAGACGGAGGGCTTCACCCCTCCACTTT. It is translated as CASSKRRRASPLHF.

This chain connects TRBV2 to TRBJ1-2; 11 bases match TRBD1. Trimming removed 5 bases from V and 3 bases from J; junction bases left unmatched: 2. The CDR3 extends over 14 amino acids. The germline V gene has CDR1 SNHLY and CDR2 FYNNEI. For the CDR3, the DNA is TGTGCCAGCAGTAGGACAGGGGGCTACTATGGCTACACCTTC. It translates to CASSRTGGYYGYTF.

The chain recombines TRBV20-1 with TRBJ2-3; 9 nucleotides match TRBD1. The germline V gene has CDR1 DFQATT and CDR2 SNEGSKA (reference sequence). The CDR3 extends over 14 amino acids. The trim removed 6 bases at V and 6 bases at J, leaving 10 bases unmatched. The CDR3 region is CSAWDRALGDTQYF. CDR3 sequence (DNA): TGCAGTGCGTGGGACAGGGCCCTTGGGGATACGCAGTATTTT.

This clonotype was detected many times. The V gene is TRBV5-1, the J gene TRBJ1-1; 8 bases line up with TRBD1. Germline CDR1 SGHRS, CDR2 YFSETQ. This CDR3 has 15 residues. The J segment lost 5 bases and the V segment lost 3 bases, leaving 9 bases of the junction unmatched. CDR3: CASSSATGVGTEAFF. The CDR3 DNA is TGCGCCAGCAGCTCGGCGACAGGGGTGGGGACTGAAGCTTTCTTT.

This clonotype showed up many times. The chain joins TRBV5-4 to TRBJ2-7, with 9 nucleotides matching TRBD1. The V segment lost 2 bases and the J segment 4 bases; nucleotides outside the gene matches: 4. The CDR3 totals 14 residues. Germline V gives CDR1 SGHNT, CDR2 YYREEE (reference sequence). The CDR3 nucleotides read TGTGCCAGCAGCTTACAGGGGGCTGCTTACGAGCAGTACTTC. It encodes CASSLQGAAYEQYF.

Details on this clonotype: A read error is possible here, since a much larger clone lies one base away. The chain joins TRBV4-2 to TRBJ2-1; 7 nucleotides agree with TRBD1. The J segment lost 2 bases and the V segment lost 6 bases, leaving 7 bases of the junction unmatched. The CDR3 sequence is 15 residues long. Germline CDR1 reads LGHNA; CDR2 reads YNFKEQ. The CDR3 DNA follows: TGTGCCAGCAGTCACAGGGGTCTCACCTACAATGAGCAGTTCTTC. Translated, it gives CASSHRGLTYNEQFF.

There are a few counts of this clonotype. The chain has TRBV7-6 and TRBJ2-5; TRBD1 or TRBD2 may be the D gene (6 bases each). Trimming took off 0 bases at V and 5 bases at J, with 19 bases between the two ends. Germline-derived CDR1 and CDR2 are SGHVS and FNYEAQ. The CDR3 is 17 residues long. CDR3 residues: CASSLAPRGVGTETQYF. CDR3 bases: TGTGCCAGCAGCTTAGCTCCAAGGGGGGTCGGGACCGAGACCCAGTACTTC.

This clonotype was counted between two and nine times. This chain links TRBV6-1 with TRBJ1-1, with 8 bases fitting TRBD1. Per germline, CDR1 MNHNS and CDR2 SASEGT. V was pared by 6 bases and J by 5 bases, with 14 bases of the junction left unmatched. The CDR3 runs to 16 residues. CDR3 amino acids: CASRPTISQGATEAFF. CDR3 bases: TGTGCCAGCAGACCCACCATATCGCAGGGGGCTACTGAAGCTTTCTTT.

This chain uses TRBV5-1 with TRBJ2-1, with a tentative D call TRBD1 (7 bases). V lost 4 bases to trimming and J lost 9 bases, with 17 bases between them. Germline lookup yields CDR1 SGHRS and CDR2 YFSETQ. The CDR3 is 14 residues long. The CDR3 DNA sequence: TGCGCCAGCAGCGCCGACAGGGAGGATGGTGAGCAGTTCTTC. This codes for CASSADREDGEQFF.